The 13 T cell receptor beta chains reported below all come from one sample, sequenced in a study of shared clonotypes between healthy human individuals (dated by TCRdb to about 2020). Libraries were prepared through the immunoSEQ multiplex PCR assay. This immuneACCESS table, as held by TCRdb, lists in-frame sequences with V and J called but not all clones. Of the missing ones, under half trace to an unresolved V gene in checked studies; the others have no known cause. Across this sample there are approximately 2.4 million clones, with approximately 95% seen only once. Together, the top ten hold 0.1% to 0.15% of the sample. The sequenced material came from naive CD4+ T cells sorted from blood. Interpreted using the paper, the cell subset or site label stands for: CD45RA+ positively selected. These TCRs come from a man between 18 and 29 years old in good health.

On this clone: Other nucleotide sequences from this sample produce the same CDR3. This chain links TRBV30 with TRBJ1-1; D possibly corresponds to TRBD1 (5 bases). This CDR3 is built from 13 residues. Germline assignment: CDR1 GTSNPN and CDR2 SVGIG (reference sequence). Trimming cost V 0 bases and J 5 bases, with 10 bases left between them. Written as DNA, the CDR3 is TGTGCCTGGAGTGTTGGGGGTAGGACTGAAGCTTTCTTT. This codes for CAWSVGGRTEAFF.

This clone was seen once. This chain joins TRBV6-1 and TRBJ2-1, with no clear D. This CDR3 is built from 11 residues. From germline, CDR1 is MNHNS and CDR2 SASEGT. Trimming took 8 bases from V and 11 from J, leaving 13 bases between them. The CDR3 DNA reads as TGTGCCAGCGGGGTAGTTAACCAGCAGTTCTTC. Its protein is CASGVVNQQFF.

Turning to this clone: Other DNA variants within this sample encode the same CDR3. This chain links TRBV5-6 with TRBJ2-5, with 9 bases that match TRBD1. J lost 2 bases, V lost 0 bases, and 2 bases had no gene match. CDR1 is SGHDT, CDR2 YYEEEE, per germline. This CDR3 region has 15 residues. In DNA, the CDR3 is TGTGCCAGCAGCTTGGTGACAGGGGGACAAGAGACCCAGTACTTC. Translating gives CASSLVTGGQETQYF.

The rearrangement links TRBV2 to TRBJ2-7; unclear D gene. Deletions cut 1 base from V and 5 bases from J, with 12 bases between. Germline V gene lookup returns CDR1 SNHLY and CDR2 FYNNEI. The CDR3 loop spans 14 amino acids. The CDR3 DNA sequence: TGTGCCAGCAGTGAAGGCAGTGGGTTCCACGAGCAGTACTTC. Encoded protein: CASSEGSGFHEQYF.

V and J are TRBV29-1 and TRBJ2-5; 11 bases fit TRBD2. Trimming removed 4 bases from V and 4 bases from J; junction bases left unmatched: 8. This CDR3 has 15 amino acids. Per the germline V gene, CDR1 is SQVTM and CDR2 is ANQGSEA. The CDR3 loop reads CSVVSSGGKGETQYF. The CDR3, as DNA: TGCAGCGTTGTATCTAGCGGGGGGAAAGGAGAGACCCAGTACTTC.

This clone appeared a single time. The chain recombines TRBV5-4 with TRBJ2-5; 11 nucleotides line up with TRBD2. The CDR3 runs 15 residues. V lost 7 bases and J lost 3; bases outside the gene matches: 8. From germline, CDR1 is SGHNT and CDR2 YYREEE (reference sequence). The CDR3 is CASRRPGLAEETQYF. The DNA of the CDR3 is TGTGCCAGCCGCCGGCCGGGACTAGCGGAAGAGACCCAGTACTTC. The full variable domain, rest sourced from reference TRBV5-4 and TRBJ2-5, is ETGVTQSPTHLIKTRGQQVTLRCSSQSGHNTVSWYQQALGQGPQFIFQYYREEENGRGNFPPRFSGLQFPNYSSELNVNALELDDSALYLCASRRPGLAEETQYFGPGTRLLVL.

This clone was detected a few times. As DNA, the CDR3 is TGTGCCATCAGTGAAACGCAAGGTAACATTCAGTACTTC. Encoded protein: CAISETQGNIQYF. The chain combines TRBV10-3 with TRBJ2-4; D uncertain. The V gene's germline CDR1 is ENHRY and CDR2 SYGVKD. The germline V and J ends were trimmed by 3 bases and 7 bases, with 10 bases remaining between them. This CDR3 comprises 13 residues.

Of note for this clone: Within the sample, other DNA sequences also encode this same CDR3. The chain couples TRBV5-1 to TRBJ2-3; the D gene is possibly TRBD1 (5 bases). From germline, CDR1 is SGHRS and CDR2 YFSETQ. V lost 0 bases, J lost 0 bases, and 11 bases lay in between. CDR3 length equals 16 residues. CDR3 coding DNA: TGCGCCAGCAGCTTGGAAGGGTCAGGGAGCACAGATACGCAGTATTTT. This translates into CASSLEGSGSTDTQYF.

V and J are TRBV4-2 and TRBJ2-3, with D perhaps assigned TRBD1 or TRBD2 (5 bases each). CDR1 is LGHNA and CDR2 is YNFKEQ in the germline V gene. V was pared by 2 bases and J by 5 bases, with 14 bases between. This CDR3 contains 15 residues. The CDR3 bases are TGTGCCAGCAGCCAAAACCCAGGGAGCGGAGATACGCAGTATTTT. This translates into CASSQNPGSGDTQYF.

With respect to this clone: Other DNA sequences in this sample translate to the same CDR3. The chain joins TRBV19 to TRBJ1-1; TRBD1 matches 8 bases. Trimming removed 5 bases from V and 2 bases from J; junction bases left unmatched: 4. The CDR3 is 14 residues long. Germline CDR1 and CDR2: LNHDA and SQIVND (reference sequence). CDR3 nucleotides: TGTGCCAGTAGTCAGGGACAGGTTAACACTGAAGCTTTCTTT. This sequence encodes CASSQGQVNTEAFF.

This clone was detected only once. The genes are TRBV27 and TRBJ1-4, with 7 bases matching TRBD1. Germline V gene lookup returns CDR1 MNHEY and CDR2 SMNVEV (reference sequence). The CDR3 is 17 amino acids. The junction had 14 bases not matched to a gene; V was cut back by 4 bases and J by 6 bases. The CDR3 is CASSSTYRDSRDEKLFF. CDR3 nucleotide sequence: TGTGCCAGCAGTTCCACTTACCGGGACAGCCGAGATGAAAAACTGTTTTTT.

The chain employs TRBV4-2 and TRBJ2-5; TRBD2 matches 9 bases. In germline, CDR1 is LGHNA, CDR2 YNFKEQ. The CDR3 spans 14 residues. The ends lost 2 bases at V and 5 bases at J; junction bases unmatched: 3. The CDR3 nucleotides are TGTGCCAGCAGCCAATCTAGCGGGGACGAGACCCAGTACTTC. As protein: CASSQSSGDETQYF.

The gene calls are TRBV27 and TRBJ1-2, with D unresolved. Per the germline V gene, CDR1 is MNHEY and CDR2 is SMNVEV (reference sequence). The CDR3 is made up of 13 amino acids. V was clipped by 6 bases and J by 7 bases, with 15 bases between them. CDR3 region: CASRREALGGYTF. CDR3 nucleotide sequence: TGTGCCAGCAGGAGGGAGGCTTTGGGTGGCTACACCTTC.